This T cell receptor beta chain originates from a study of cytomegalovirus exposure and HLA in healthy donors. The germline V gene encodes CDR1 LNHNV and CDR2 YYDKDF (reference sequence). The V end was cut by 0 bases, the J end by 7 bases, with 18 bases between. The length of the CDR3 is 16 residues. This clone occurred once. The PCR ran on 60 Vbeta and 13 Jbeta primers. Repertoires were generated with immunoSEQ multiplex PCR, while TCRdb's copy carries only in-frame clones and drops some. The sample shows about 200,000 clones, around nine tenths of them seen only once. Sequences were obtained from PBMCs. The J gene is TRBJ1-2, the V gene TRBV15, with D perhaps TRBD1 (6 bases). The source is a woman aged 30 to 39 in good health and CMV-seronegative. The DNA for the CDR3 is TGTGCCACCAGCAGAGATCGGGACACTCCCTCTGCTGGCTACACCTTC. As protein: CATSRDRDTPSAGYTF.